This TCR beta chain is from a study of blood T cell repertoires in COVID-19. Seattle patient enrollment occurred during active infection, with longitudinal follow-up thereafter. TCRdb's copy holds only in-frame clones and misses some; the assay was immunoSEQ multiplex PCR. The sample yields 85,000 to 100,000 clones, around 90% seen once. The source of this sequence is a woman aged 60 to 75 with COVID-19, enrolled during active disease. Sequencing input: peripheral blood.

The CDR3 DNA follows: TGTGCCAGCAGCCAAGATTGGGGAGGGCAGCCCCAGCATTTT. It is translated as CASSQDWGGQPQHF. The J gene is TRBJ1-5, the V gene TRBV3-1 (or the pseudogene TRBV3-2); D is ambiguous. The CDR3 runs 14 residues. The V and J ends lost 0 bases and 7 bases respectively, with 10 bases between them. Germline V lookup: CDR1 LGHDT, CDR2 YNNKEL (reference sequence).